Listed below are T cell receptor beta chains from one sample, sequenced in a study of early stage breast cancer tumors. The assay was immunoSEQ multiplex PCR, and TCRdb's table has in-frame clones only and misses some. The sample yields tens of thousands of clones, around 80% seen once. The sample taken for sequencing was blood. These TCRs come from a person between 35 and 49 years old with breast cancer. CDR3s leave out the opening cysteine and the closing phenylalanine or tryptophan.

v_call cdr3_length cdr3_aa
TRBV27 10 ASSRQGYEQY
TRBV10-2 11 ASSEGSNYGYT
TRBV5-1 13 ASSLAGTDNYGYT
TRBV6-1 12 ASSESRVGTEAF
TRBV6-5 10 ASRVAGGPQY
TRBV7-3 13 ASSPGQGSYNEQF
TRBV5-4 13 ASSPMILGGNEQF
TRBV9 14 ASSVVVYGSNNEQF
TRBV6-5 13 ASSPRGEGNGGYT
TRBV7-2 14 ASSLQGSLPKNIQY
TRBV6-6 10 ASSRLAFEQF
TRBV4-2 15 ASSQDPQDSVSYEQY
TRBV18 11 ASSGTNQETQY
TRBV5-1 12 ASSGTARTGELF
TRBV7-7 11 ASSLGGTDTQY
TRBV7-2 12 ASSLGSGGYGYT
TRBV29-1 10 SVEGLNYGYT
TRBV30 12 AHDQAGSGNTIY
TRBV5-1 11 ASSNGLQETQY
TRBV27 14 ASTPRGGPNTDTQY
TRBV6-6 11 ASSSSGDQPQH
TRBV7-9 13 ASSPAVWPLNEQF
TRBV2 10 ASSQGGYGYT
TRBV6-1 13 ASSAQGYSNQPQH
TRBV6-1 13 ASSEWGGASYEQY
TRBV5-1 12 ASHDIARGDEQY
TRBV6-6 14 ASSGPTSGVVETQY
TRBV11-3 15 ASSLVFGQGAADTQY
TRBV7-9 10 ASSLIADTQY
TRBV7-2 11 ASSSPLGDGYT
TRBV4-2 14 ASSQGTTKSGDTQY
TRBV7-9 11 ASSRGVGETQY
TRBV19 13 ASSVGQGVNAEAF
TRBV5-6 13 ASSPQGGLNTEAF
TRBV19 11 ASSIGANYEQY